This T cell receptor beta chain was captured in a study of T cell responses to AZD1222 COVID-19 vaccine. General study findings and limits: The donor cohort was predominantly white British with a female majority, and clonal diversity may have been underestimated. Spike-spanning, vaccine-associated CD4 TCRs were dominant at 160-218 and 743-854. Reportedly, close to half of spike-specific TCRs are directed against unmutated variant regions. Repertoire sampling happened only post peak T cell response.

Assay: immunoSEQ multiplex PCR; the TCRdb copy retains only in-frame clones and omits some. The table has around 160,000 clones, just over 90% seen once. The V gene lost 5 bases and the J gene lost 5 bases, with 10 bases spanning the gap. CDR1 and CDR2 (germline): SGHVS, FNYEAQ. The CDR3 sequence is 13 residues long. This clone was seen a handful of times. The antigen remains undetermined. The J gene is TRBJ1-5, the V gene TRBV7-6; possible D gene TRBD1, 5 bases. The receptor comes from an adult in good health. The specimen comprised peripheral blood, sampled on day 0 of MenACWY control vaccination. The CDR3 DNA reads TGTGCCAGCAGCCCGACAGTAGATCAGCCCCAGCATTTT. This sequence encodes CASSPTVDQPQHF.